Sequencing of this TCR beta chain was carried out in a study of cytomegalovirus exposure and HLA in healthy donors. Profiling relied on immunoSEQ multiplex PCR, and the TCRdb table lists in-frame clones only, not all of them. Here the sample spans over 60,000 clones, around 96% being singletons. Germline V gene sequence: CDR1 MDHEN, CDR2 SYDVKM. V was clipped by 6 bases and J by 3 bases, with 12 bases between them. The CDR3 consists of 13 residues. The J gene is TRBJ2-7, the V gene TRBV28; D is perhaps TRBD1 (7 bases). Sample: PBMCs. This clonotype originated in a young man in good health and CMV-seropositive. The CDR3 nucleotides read TGTGCCAGCAGGGAGGGGGCCTACTACGAGCAGTACTTC. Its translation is CASREGAYYEQYF.